The TCR beta chain under discussion was sequenced for a study of T-cell reconstitution after alpha-beta-depleted transplantation in children. Germline assignment: CDR1 SGHAT and CDR2 FQDESV (reference sequence). The ends were cut back, 1 base at V and 9 bases at J, with 16 bases in the middle. This CDR3 comprises 15 residues. Preparing the TCRbeta library involved the use of unique molecular identifiers. One entry per CDR3 protein results from TCRdb running MiXCR on the PCR reads. Among about 230,000 distinct CDR3 sequences, about 11% were seen once, and the ten largest hold roughly 30%. The source was PBMCs, collected before TCRalphabeta/CD19-depleted stem cell transplant. This clonotype originated in a child less than two years old with acute myeloid leukemia, due to receive a stem cell transplant. This rearrangement joins TRBV11-1 to TRBJ2-1; no definite D call. The DNA for the CDR3 is TGTGCCAGCAGCTTAGAGTCATTTGTGGGCGGTGAGCAGTTCTTC. Translation gives CASSLESFVGGEQFF. Together with reference TRBV11-1 and TRBJ2-1, the CDR3 gives the full variable domain: EAEVAQSPRYKITEKSQAVAFWCDPISGHATLYWYRQILGQGPELLVQFQDESVVDDSQLPKDRFSAERLKGVDSTLKIQPAELGDSAMYLCASSLESFVGGEQFFGPGTRLTVL.